This T cell receptor (beta chain) was retrieved from a study of T cell repertoires in cytomegalovirus infection. Study background: Recently identified HLA-C-restricted CMV epitopes were used, and well-studied HLA-B-restricted CMV epitopes were used as well. It was the public TCR beta signatures that indicated both CMV infection and matching HLA type.

This clonotype turned up a few times. The antigen is undetermined. MiXCR, applied by TCRdb to the reads, yields one record per CDR3 protein. The table lists roughly 700,000 distinct CDR3 sequences, 30% to 35% of them singletons. Study-level results: The study found HLA-C-restricted CMV-specific TCR beta clonotypes dominating the ex vivo response.

Specimen: cultured PBMCs, collected from culture after CMV antigen stimulation. The TCR comes from a human donor in good health (CMV status not recorded). Some clones in this sample may be carry-over from other donors' samples.

CDR3 amino acids: CASSFTGLPEQYF. CDR3 DNA sequence: TGTGCCAGCAGTTTTACTGGCCTCCCCGAGCAGTACTTC. The V gene is TRBV12-3 or TRBV12-4, the J gene TRBJ2-7; unclear D gene. Trimming removed 3 bases at V and 6 bases at J, with 12 bases between. CDR3 length: 13 amino acids.